This T cell receptor (beta chain) is drawn from a study of identifying expanded T cells in peripheral blood. This clone turned up a few times. Its matching antigen is unknown. Study-wide points: Clone count variance between roughly 2-week samples rose with total template count. Over around two and four weeks, about 15 and 19 clones changed, versus approximately 1.1 between replicates.

Germline values: CDR1 SEHNR, CDR2 FQNEAQ (reference sequence). V lost 4 bases and J lost 5, with 8 bases in between. This CDR3 has 12 amino acids. Method: immunoSEQ multiplex PCR; TCRdb's copy keeps in-frame clones and lacks some. The sample holds approximately 50,000 clones, roughly 82% seen once. During the collection period, no donor immune events like infections were recorded. Specimen: blood. This TCR was recovered from a person aged 18-70 years in good health. V is TRBV7-9 and J is TRBJ2-5; D is unresolved. Here the CDR3 DNA reads TGTGCCAGCAGCTGGGGTCGGGAGACCCAGTACTTC. Protein: CASSWGRETQYF.